This TCR beta chain was sequenced during a study of T cells in Graves' hyperthyroidism and ophthalmopathy. Study conclusions and caveats: Ophthalmopathy was told apart from stable hyperthyroidism by a 13 V-J model.

Many counts were recorded for this clonotype. Its antigen is not known. One end of the junction does not line up with germline, which may come from a read error. Researchers barred patients who had uncontrolled infection, other autoimmune disease, pregnancy or lactation. In making diagnoses, clinical symptoms, serum thyroxine and TRAb, thyroid ultrasound and orbital computed tomography were all used. The CDR3 is made up of 15 amino acids. Germline values: CDR1 PRHDT, CDR2 FYEKMQ (reference sequence). What was amplified from RNA transcripts were TCR beta CDR3 regions. The study used the HTBI primer set for a first-round RT-PCR of the TCR CDR3. TCRdb reprocessed the multiplex PCR reads with MiXCR, giving one entry per CDR3 protein. The sample carries fewer than 550,000 distinct CDR3 sequences, less than 20% recorded once.

This TCR derives from a woman between 18 and 29 years old with Graves' hyperthyroidism. The chain carries TRBV13 and TRBJ2-7; D might be TRBD1 or TRBD2, each matching 5 bases. Sequenced: blood. The CDR3 coding sequence is TGTGCCAGCAGCCTAGGGGCCCCTCGAGGGTACGAGCAGTACTTC. Translating it yields CASSLGAPRGYEQYF.